The rows below give T cell receptor beta chains drawn from one sample of a study of cytomegalovirus exposure and HLA in healthy donors. Generated by immunoSEQ multiplex PCR, the TCRdb table keeps only in-frame clones and is missing some. This sample has about 160,000 clones; approximately 90% occur once, and the top ten carry about 0.85%. Sequenced input: PBMCs. Source of these receptors: a woman younger than 45 in good health and CMV-seronegative. The CDR3 runs from the conserved cysteine through the conserved F or W. The order of the fields is J gene, clone size, CDR3 length, D gene, V gene, CDR3 DNA, CDR3 protein. The D gene is left open where the match is weak. For some rows the clone size is stated as once, few or many, or as a class when expanded; others skip it.

>TRBJ1-2|once|16|TRBD1|TRBV18
TGTGCCAGCTCACCACCCAGGGACAGGGCCAACTATGGCTACACCTTC
CASSPPRDRANYGYTF
>TRBJ2-5|.|17|.|TRBV5-3
TGTGCCAGAAGCTTGGACCCTAGGGGGTGTTGGCAAGAGACCCAGTACTTC
CARSLDPRGCWQETQYF
>TRBJ2-2|.|17|TRBD1|TRBV5-6
TGTGCCAGCAGCTCGTTTTTCCGACAGGGGGACACCGGGGAGCTGTTTTTT
CASSSFFRQGDTGELFF
>TRBJ2-1|.|15|TRBD1|TRBV13
TGTGCCAGCAGTCCCCTCGGGACAGGGTGGAATGAGCAGTTCTTC
CASSPLGTGWNEQFF
>TRBJ1-3|.|15|.|TRBV5-4
TGTGCCAGCAGCTTGGCCGGGGGGTCTGGAAACACCATATATTTT
CASSLAGGSGNTIYF
>TRBJ2-5|.|14|.|TRBV19
TGTGCCAGTAGTATGACAACCCCCAGGGAGACCCAGTACTTC
CASSMTTPRETQYF
>TRBJ1-1|.|17|TRBD1|TRBV19
TGTGCCAGTCTCGGGGGACAGGGGGCCTTCAGGGACACTGAAGCTTTCTTT
CASLGGQGAFRDTEAFF
>TRBJ2-5|.|17|TRBD2|TRBV4-1
TGCGCCAGCAGCCAAGAGGGACTAGCGGGAGGGCCGGAGACCCAGTACTTC
CASSQEGLAGGPETQYF
>TRBJ1-5|.|16|TRBD1|TRBV6-4
TGTGCCAGCAGTGCCCCGGGACAGGGGGAGGCTCAGCCCCAGCATTTT
CASSAPGQGEAQPQHF
>TRBJ2-5|.|16|TRBD1|TRBV12-5
TGTGCTAGTGGTTTGTCCCCGGACAGGGGAACGGAGACCCAGTACTTC
CASGLSPDRGTETQYF
>TRBJ2-2|.|14|.|TRBV6-6
TGTGCCAGCAGTTACAGGGGTAACACCGGGGAGCTGTTTTTT
CASSYRGNTGELFF
>TRBJ2-7|.|12|.|TRBV30
TGTGCCTGGAAAACAGGGCCCTACGAGCAGTACTTC
CAWKTGPYEQYF
>TRBJ2-3|.|17|TRBD2|TRBV5-4
TGTGCCAGCAGCCCTTTCCGAGCGGGAGGGCCAACAGATACGCAGTATTTT
CASSPFRAGGPTDTQYF
>TRBJ1-1|.|13|TRBD1|TRBV7-2
TGTGCCAGCAGCCAGGACAGGGGCACTGAAGCTTTCTTT
CASSQDRGTEAFF
>TRBJ1-5|.|14|.|TRBV7-8
TGTGCCAGCAGCTCAGGTGTAGGCTACCAGCCCCAGCATTTT
CASSSGVGYQPQHF
>TRBJ1-1|.|14|.|TRBV30
TGTGCCTGGAGTTGGTCCAGTCTGAACACTGAAGCTTTCTTT
CAWSWSSLNTEAFF
>TRBJ2-1|.|15|.|TRBV15
TGTGCCACCAGCAGAGATCTGGGGCCGGGCAATGAGCAGTTCTTC
CATSRDLGPGNEQFF
>TRBJ2-1|.|15|.|TRBV7-9
TGTGCCAGCAGCTTTGGGGCGGGAGAAGGGGGTGAGCAGTTCTTC
CASSFGAGEGGEQFF
>TRBJ2-7|.|13|.|TRBV11-3
TGTGCCAGCAGCCCGCGACAGTTTTCCGAGCAGTACTTC
CASSPRQFSEQYF
>TRBJ1-1|few|16|TRBD1|TRBV7-9
TGTGCCAGCAGCTCCTCTACCGGGACAGGGAACACTGAAGCTTTCTTT
CASSSSTGTGNTEAFF
>TRBJ2-7|.|13|TRBD1|TRBV29-1
TGCAGCGCCCGGACAGGGGGCGCGTTCGAGCAGTACTTC
CSARTGGAFEQYF
>TRBJ2-4|.|14|.|TRBV4-3
TGCGCCAGCAGCCGGTCGGGTTGGGAAAACATTCAGTACTTC
CASSRSGWENIQYF
>TRBJ2-7|.|16|.|TRBV14
TGTGCCAGCAGCCAAGAGGCTAGGGGTCGTGGCTACGAGCAGTACTTC
CASSQEARGRGYEQYF
>TRBJ2-1|.|15|TRBD2|TRBV5-1
TGCGCCAGCAGCTTGCCCAGCGGGAGATCGAATGAGCAGTTCTTC
CASSLPSGRSNEQFF
>TRBJ2-7|.|14|TRBD1|TRBV11-3
TGTGCCAGCAGCTTAGAAGACAGGGATCACGAGCAGTACTTC
CASSLEDRDHEQYF
>TRBJ2-1|.|18|TRBD2|TRBV4-1
TGCGCCAGCAGCCAAGAAGGGATGGGACTAGCGGGATTCAATGAGCAGTTCTTC
CASSQEGMGLAGFNEQFF
>TRBJ1-2|.|16|TRBD1|TRBV28
TGTGCCAGCAGTTTCCCGGCCTACAGGGGGGACTATGGCTACACCTTC
CASSFPAYRGDYGYTF
>TRBJ1-4|.|10|.|TRBV6-1
TGTGCCAGCAGTGTCGGAAAACTGTTTTTT
CASSVGKLFF
>TRBJ2-2|.|13|.|TRBV12-5
TGTGCTAGTGGTTTGGCAGGCACCGGGGAGCTGTTTTTT
CASGLAGTGELFF
>TRBJ2-7|.|16|TRBD2|TRBV5-1
TGCGCCAGCAGCTTGGGCGGACTAGCGGGAGTCAACGAGCAGTACTTC
CASSLGGLAGVNEQYF
>TRBJ1-6|once|16|.|TRBV2
TGTGCCAGCCTAGTGGTGGAGGGGATCTATAATTCACCCCTCCACTTT
CASLVVEGIYNSPLHF